This TCR beta chain emerged from a study of shared clonotypes between healthy human individuals. At the level of the study: Participating donors consisted of two women and a few men aged 18 to 49. Three plates each covered CD4 naive and memory; CD8 naive two, CD8 memory one. Regarding the study as a whole: The generation probabilities recorded for non-shared clonotypes fell below those of clonotypes shared by all four donors.

This table comes from immunoSEQ multiplex PCR, and its TCRdb copy is limited to in-frame clones, with some not included. The profile shows about 2.4 million clones, 80% to 95% of them singletons. Germline CDR1 and CDR2: MNHNS and SASEGT. V lost 9 bases, J lost 2 bases, and 13 bases lay in between. The CDR3 extends over 13 amino acids. About this clone itself: Its antigen is unknown.

The sequence derives from a man younger than 35 in good health. Some clones in this sample may be carry-over from other donors' samples. V is TRBV6-1 and J is TRBJ2-5; D unresolved. Sequencing was carried out using naive CD4+ T cells from PBMCs. Subset here: CD45RA+ positively selected. CDR3 nucleotide sequence: TGTGCCAGTACCTGGGCCAGGCAAGAGACCCAGTACTTC. It encodes CASTWARQETQYF.